What follows describes a single TCR beta chain. Its antigen is currently not known. No quality values exist for individual bases; no much larger clone is one base distant. Relative to germline, V is 1 base shorter and J is 4 bases shorter, with 16 bases between their ends. The CDR1 and CDR2 encoded by the germline V gene are SGHDN and FVKESK. CDR3 length: 16 amino acids, cysteine to phenylalanine. Only the CDR3 DNA is retained, 48 bases long and in frame from the first base. The sample's treatment or condition label is to be understood as: 15 to 20 received Ad26.COV2.S at low or high dose, single or two shots; 5 received placebo; per-sample allocation not given. For vaccine and placebo recipients, repertoires were sequenced using samples collected on day 63 after the first injection. Between 29 July and 7 August 2020, Cohort 1b enrolled 25 adults aged 18-55 years at one site in Boston, USA. As a vaccine, Ad26.COV2.S was a replication-incompetent adenovirus type 26 vector that expressed a prefusion-stabilized SARS-CoV-2 spike protein derived from the original Wuhan strain.

These data belong to a study of Ad26.COV2.S vaccination and SARS-CoV-2 variants (dated by TCRdb to about 2021). In terms of the full investigation: Donors in the vaccine arm were drawn from COV1001, a multicentre, randomized, double-blind, placebo-controlled phase I-IIa trial testing Ad26.COV2.S in healthy adults. Ad26.COV2.S was administered intramuscularly at 5 x 10^10 or 1 x 10^11 viral particles, either as a single shot or as two shots given 56 days apart. TCRbeta repertoire sequencing served as the tool for gauging how specific and how broad the SARS-CoV-2-reactive T cell receptors were following Ad26.COV2.S vaccination. A total of 32 samples were included in the TCR-sequenced set, comprising about 20 Ad26.COV2.S vaccine recipients, 5 placebo recipients and 8 SARS-CoV-2 convalescent individuals. Participants in the trial were split at random into five groups of five each, receiving low-dose or high-dose Ad26.COV2.S once or twice, or else placebo on both occasions. Investigators remained blinded to trial group allocation during experiments and outcome assessment. Overall study outcomes, separate from this receptor: Compared with placebo recipients, Ad26.COV2.S recipients showed higher spike-specific TCR breadth (P = 0.0014). Substantial breadth of spike-specific CD8+ and CD4+ T cell responses was reported after vaccination. The study lacked the statistical power to compare responses across vaccine doses or regimens. According to the authors, total T cell responses may have been underestimated by the TCR breadth and depth analyses. Vaccine and placebo recipients had comparable non-spike TCR breadth, which fits with the vaccine containing only spike.

TCRbeta CDR3 regions were sequenced with the immunoSEQ Assay. After extraction, genomic DNA underwent amplification by bias-controlled multiplex PCR, followed by high-throughput sequencing. In the original analysis: To quantify the absolute abundance of each unique TCRbeta CDR3 region, sequences were collapsed and filtered. T cell fraction was estimated by normalizing TCRbeta template counts to usable DNA, which was measured by amplifying reference genes present in all nucleated cells. Repertoire TCRs were annotated as SARS-CoV-2-specific by exact matching of V gene, CDR3 amino acid sequence and J gene to a known reactive TCR set. The reference SARS-CoV-2 TCR set was derived from MIRA and filtered for enrichment in COVID-19-positive ImmuneCODE repertoires, a step that removed public or cross-reactive TCRs. Based on the MIRA antigens, annotated TCRs were further analysed at the level of specific ORF or position within ORF. Breadth was defined as annotated unique rearrangements over total unique productive rearrangements; depth was the summed frequency of those rearrangements. Group comparisons of TCR breadth used two-sided Wilcoxon rank-sum tests. The source is immuneACCESS, and TCRdb retained only in-frame sequences with V and J called. Part of the clones is not carried over; for the studies checked, unresolved V genes explain less than half of this, and the remainder is unexplained. V and J calls and clone size are as listed in that table; D and trimming were resolved from the DNA. Here the sample has some 300,000 clones; 70% to 90% occur a single time. Jointly, the top ten make up 1.9% of the sample.

The V and J segments used are TRBV14 and TRBJ1-1, with the D gene uncertain. This sample comprised peripheral blood, obtained in a trial of Ad26.COV2.S vaccine versus placebo. This receptor was taken from a person aged 18-65 years who received the Ad26.COV2.S COVID-19 vaccine or a placebo. In nucleotides, the sequence is TGTGCCAGCAGCCAAGGATCGGGCATTCGGTCCACTGAAGCTTTCTTT. It codes for CASSQGSGIRSTEAFF.